This T cell receptor beta chain was observed in a study of blood T cell repertoires in COVID-19. Original data processing: Amplification of reference gene primers was used by the study to estimate nucleated cell counts. The protocol was immunoSEQ multiplex PCR, while the TCRdb copy is restricted to in-frame clones and leaves out a portion. From that table come the V and J calls and clone size; the DNA was used to work out D and trimming. The data show about 170,000 clones, approximately 84% seen once. This CDR3 is built from 13 residues. CDR1 is SQVTM, CDR2 ANQGSEA, per germline. V trimming: 5 bases; J trimming: 6 bases; junction bases outside the gene matches: 4.

The source is a man between 18 and 29 years old with active or convalescent COVID-19. The rearrangement links TRBV29-1 to TRBJ2-4; 10 nucleotides line up with TRBD2. The sample comprised peripheral blood. The CDR3 spells CSVSGGAGNIQYF. In DNA form, the CDR3 reads TGCAGCGTTAGCGGGGGGGCTGGAAACATTCAGTACTTC.